Only a few counts were recorded for the clone carrying this TCR beta chain. Its antigen remains unknown. The CDR3 has 12 residues. V lost 6 bases to trimming and J lost 4 bases, with 9 bases between them. The germline V gene has CDR1 SGHAT and CDR2 FQNNGV. The data belong to a study of blood T cells in healthy people across ages. Study-wide findings and caveats: Significant beta diversity loss was already apparent by age roughly 44, declining roughly linearly.

It was with a sample-barcoded 5' primer and a J-beta primer mix that a second PCR of about 7 to 12 cycles was run. TCRdb reprocessed the 5' RACE reads via MiXCR and lists one record per CDR3 protein. Among about 760,000 distinct CDR3 sequences, 56% were seen once, and the ten largest hold roughly 26%. Per individual sample, total RNA of at least 5 micrograms was extracted. Sequenced: blood. This receptor was identified in a middle-aged man in good health. The chain has TRBV11-2 and TRBJ2-5, with D unresolved. The CDR3 reads CASSGPGETQYF. The CDR3 coding sequence is TGTGCCAGCAGTGGCCCGGGAGAGACCCAGTACTTC.